This TCR beta chain emerged from a study of T cells in Graves' hyperthyroidism and ophthalmopathy. For Graves' hyperthyroidism to be stable, ophthalmopathy could not progress within 18 months. Based on clinical symptoms, serum thyroxine and TRAb, thyroid ultrasound and orbital computed tomography, diagnoses were reached. The PBMCs studied were ones that came from 8.5 to 10 ml fresh peripheral blood. This clonotype was counted many times. Its antigen is still unknown. Study-wide results and caveats: Researchers found most expanded thyroid clonotypes above 0.001 in blood as well.

With 5 bases removed from V and 0 bases from J, the gap between germline ends came to 10 bases. CDR3 size: 14 residues. CDR1 is SGHVS, CDR2 FNYEAQ, per germline. From RNA transcripts, TCR beta CDR3 regions were amplified. When the TCR CDR3 underwent first-round RT-PCR, the HTBI primer set was used. In TCRdb, the multiplex PCR reads were re-called with MiXCR into one record per CDR3 protein. The data show approximately 410,000 distinct CDR3 sequences, with approximately 14% seen just once and 5.3% held by the top ten. The specimen sequenced was blood. The sequence came from a woman between 18 and 29 years old with Graves' hyperthyroidism. V and J are TRBV7-6 and TRBJ1-1; D gene ambiguous. CDR3 sequence (DNA): TGTGCCAGCAGCCGACGACAACTGAACACTGAAGCTTTCTTT. It codes for CASSRRQLNTEAFF.